This T cell receptor (beta chain) was recovered during a study of cytomegalovirus exposure and HLA in healthy donors. Repertoires were generated with immunoSEQ multiplex PCR, while TCRdb's copy carries only in-frame clones and drops some. The sample records some 120,000 clones, roughly 90% being singletons. Material for sequencing was PBMCs. The TCR comes from a woman under 30 in good health and CMV-seronegative.

CDR3 coding DNA: TGTGCCATCACGGAAATCCTAGGCTACAATGAGCAGTTCTTC. It encodes CAITEILGYNEQFF. The chain joins TRBV10-3 to TRBJ2-1; D is uncertain. The length of the CDR3 is 14 residues. Trimming cost V 7 bases and J 3 bases, with 13 bases left between them. Germline V gene lookup returns CDR1 ENHRY and CDR2 SYGVKD.